A single sample gave rise to the 5 T cell receptor beta chains below, sequenced in a study of spatial heterogeneity in lung cancer (dated by TCRdb to 2018 to 2020). The time point label for this specimen denotes: sample taken at primary tumor resection. TCR sequencing used whole RNA extracted from tumor and nontumor lung tissue, or from cryopreserved PBMC samples, without cell sorting. The receptor library was made with 5' RACE. Sequencing used a NextSeq 500. TCRdb passed the public sequencing reads through fastp at Q25 and MiXCR, retaining productive beta sequences. All rows with the same CDR3 protein become a single entry with the most common DNA and genes. This sample is represented by 9,500 to 15,000 distinct CDR3 sequences; 13% to 15% of them were singletons. Roughly 2.3% of the sample rests with the top ten. Sequencing was performed on PBMCs, taken at surgery. The receptors shown here come from a female donor with early-stage non-small cell lung cancer.

This clonotype has more than one count but fewer than ten. A single base separates this from a much larger clone, so it may be a read error. This chain's CDR3 is CASSPAWVWETQYF. The DNA for the CDR3 is TGTGCCAGCAGCCCTGCCTGGGTCTGGGAGACCCAGTACTTC. The genes are TRBV7-9 and TRBJ2-5; D uncertain. Germline CDR1 is SEHNR and CDR2 is FQNEAQ (reference sequence). This CDR3 is 14 amino acids long. Trimming pared 5 bases from V and 5 bases from J, leaving 15 bases between.

This clonotype has at least ten counts. The V gene is TRBV28, the J gene TRBJ1-2; 10 bases align to TRBD1. V shed 4 bases, J shed 3 bases, and the junction held 5 bases outside the gene matches. The CDR3 extends over 15 amino acids. Germline loops: CDR1 MDHEN, CDR2 SYDVKM. The CDR3 sequence is CASSSGQGEYYGYTF. The CDR3 region has the DNA TGTGCCAGCAGTTCCGGACAGGGGGAATACTATGGCTACACCTTC.

Comments on this clonotype: A much larger clone lies a single base off, so this may be a read error. V is TRBV7-2 and J is TRBJ1-4; weak D call: TRBD1 (6 bases). CDR3 length equals 15 residues. Germline-derived CDR1 and CDR2 are SGHTA and FQGNSA. In nucleotides, the CDR3 is TGTGTCAGCAGCCCAGGGGACGTCTTTAATGAAAAACTGTTTTTT. It codes for CVSSPGDVFNEKLFF.

By sample share, this clonotype is medium-sized. The chain employs TRBV3-1 and TRBJ2-1; 10 bases align to TRBD2. Germline trimming cut 0 bases from V and 10 bases from J; bases unmatched to any gene: 6. Germline CDR1 and CDR2: LGHDT and YNNKEL (reference sequence). There are 15 residues in the CDR3. The CDR3 loop is CASSQDASGSLEQFF. The DNA of the CDR3 is TGTGCCAGCAGCCAAGATGCTAGCGGGAGTCTCGAGCAGTTCTTC.

This clonotype is classed as medium-sized. V and J are TRBV2 and TRBJ2-1, with D perhaps matching TRBD2 (5 bases). Looked up from germline, CDR1 is SNHLY and CDR2 is FYNNEI. V lost 6 bases and J lost 7, with 13 bases in between. The CDR3 length is 13 residues. Here the CDR3 DNA reads TGTGCCAGCAGGACTAACCTCATGAATGAGCAGTTCTTC. Translating it yields CASRTNLMNEQFF.